At least ten counts were recorded for the clone carrying this T cell receptor beta chain. This sample was included in a study of regulatory T cells in long-lasting Graves disease. Time point in this sample: newly diagnosed GD, antithyroid drugs for less than 3 months. TCR sequences were obtained from RNA taken from PBMCs. CDR3 regions were amplified by Arm-PCR using iRepertoire HTBI primers to build TCR beta libraries. TCRdb reanalysed the multiplex PCR reads using MiXCR and keeps one entry per CDR3 protein. The profile covers hundreds of thousands of distinct CDR3 sequences, with about 16% appearing a single time and around 25% taken by the ten largest. V shed 5 bases and J shed 1 base, with 8 bases lying between them. CDR3 length: 14 amino acids. In germline, CDR1 is SNHLY, CDR2 FYNNEI. These data were also reused for a study on T cells in Graves' hyperthyroidism and ophthalmopathy.

This rearrangement joins TRBV2 to TRBJ2-2, with unresolved D. The clonotype originates from a woman aged 35 to 59 with Graves disease. The starting material was peripheral blood mononuclear cells (PBMCs), obtained at new diagnosis, from a patient treated with antithyroid drugs. CDR3 loop: CASSPLKNTGELFF. CDR3 bases: TGTGCCAGCAGTCCCCTTAAGAACACCGGGGAGCTGTTTTTT.